This passage covers 12 T cell receptor beta chains from one sample sequenced in a study of T cells after yellow fever vaccination. In TCRdb, the 5' RACE reads were re-called with MiXCR into one record per CDR3 protein. The data show 620,000 or so distinct CDR3 sequences, around 16% seen once. The source was PBMCs, collected 4 to 5 days after the first yellow fever vaccination. These receptors were obtained from a man aged 18 to 30 who received the YFV17D yellow fever vaccine.

Only a few counts were recorded for this clonotype. The rearrangement joins TRBV19 to TRBJ2-1; TRBD2 matches at 15 bases. CDR1 LNHDA and CDR2 SQIVND come from the germline V gene (reference sequence). The CDR3 spans 17 residues. Unmatched junction bases numbered 6, after V lost 5 bases and J lost 4 bases. The CDR3 nucleotides read TGTGCCAGTAGTCCGCCGGGACTAGCGGGGGGTTACAATGAGCAGTTCTTC. As protein: CASSPPGLAGGYNEQFF.

The chain carries TRBV12-3 or TRBV12-4 and TRBJ2-1; TRBD2 matches at 7 bases. CDR3 length: 13 amino acids. V lost 5 bases to trimming and J lost 6 bases; unmatched junction nucleotides: 4. The CDR3 sequence is CASSPWGGNEQFF. The CDR3 bases are TGTGCCAGCAGTCCATGGGGGGGCAATGAGCAGTTCTTC.

The genes are TRBV10-1 and TRBJ2-3, with 10 positions matching TRBD2. The CDR3 has 18 amino acids. V lost 4 bases, J lost 2 bases, and 12 bases stayed unmatched. Germline V CDR1 and CDR2: WNHNN, SYGVQD (reference sequence). The CDR3 DNA is TGCGCCAGCAGTGGACCACCTTGGCTAGCGGGAGACACAGATACGCAGTATTTT. It translates to CASSGPPWLAGDTDTQYF.

The sample holds many counts of this clonotype. The V gene is TRBV5-1, the J gene TRBJ1-2, with 12 bases identical to TRBD1. The CDR3 contains 15 residues. The V gene end was trimmed by 0 bases and the J gene end by 9 bases; junction bases not matched to a gene: 6. Germline V gene sequence: CDR1 SGHRS, CDR2 YFSETQ. The CDR3 protein is CASSLGGTGGESYTF. The DNA for the CDR3 is TGCGCCAGCAGCTTGGGGGGGACAGGGGGCGAAAGCTACACCTTC.

This clonotype was counted at least ten times. V is TRBV7-9 and J is TRBJ2-2; the D gene is possibly TRBD2 (5 bases). The CDR3 is made up of 16 amino acids. Trimming took 5 bases from V and 1 from J, leaving 14 bases between them. Germline lookup yields CDR1 SEHNR and CDR2 FQNEAQ (reference sequence). CDR3 residues: CASSKIALLNTGELFF. The CDR3, as DNA: TGTGCCAGCAGCAAGATAGCGCTACTGAACACCGGGGAGCTGTTTTTT.

This clonotype was detected only a few times. The chain uses TRBV11-2 and TRBJ2-1, with D possibly being TRBD2 (6 bases). Germline V gene lookup returns CDR1 SGHAT and CDR2 FQNNGV. CDR3 length equals 17 residues. V was trimmed by 5 bases and J by 0 bases, leaving 17 bases between them. DNA for the CDR3: TGTGCCAGCAGCCTCGGAGGGCTCGACAGCTCCTACAATGAGCAGTTCTTC. This encodes CASSLGGLDSSYNEQFF.

J is TRBJ1-2 and V is TRBV4-2; D gene ambiguous. This CDR3 comprises 15 residues. Looked up from germline, CDR1 is LGHNA and CDR2 is YNFKEQ. Trimming removed 1 base from V and 4 bases from J, with 13 bases in between. The chain's CDR3 is CASSQVGPVTYGYTF. For the CDR3, the DNA is TGTGCCAGCAGCCAAGTGGGTCCAGTCACCTATGGCTACACCTTC.

J is TRBJ1-2 and V is TRBV4-1, with a possible D match to TRBD1 (5 bases). The germline V gene encodes CDR1 MGHRA and CDR2 YSYEKL. V dropped 1 base and J dropped 6 bases, with 15 bases sitting between them. This CDR3 has 15 amino acids. The CDR3 region is CASSQGEGYRDGYTF. The CDR3, as DNA: TGCGCCAGCAGCCAAGGGGAGGGGTATAGGGATGGCTACACCTTC.

This chain joins TRBV10-3 and TRBJ2-1; no clear D. The CDR3 has 17 residues. Germline-derived CDR1 and CDR2 are ENHRY and SYGVKD. The V end was cut by 0 bases, the J end by 4 bases, with 16 bases between. The CDR3 reads CAISESIIGRRYNEQFF. The DNA of the CDR3 is TGTGCCATCAGTGAGTCTATCATAGGTAGAAGGTACAATGAGCAGTTCTTC.

The chain is built from TRBV19 and TRBJ1-2; TRBD1 is a possible D gene (6 bases). This CDR3 is built from 15 residues. Germline lookup yields CDR1 LNHDA and CDR2 SQIVND (reference sequence). Trimming took off 5 bases at V and 0 bases at J, with 13 bases between the two ends. CDR3 sequence: CASSARQATNYGYTF. The DNA for the CDR3 is TGTGCCAGTAGTGCCCGACAGGCTACTAACTATGGCTACACCTTC.

This clonotype was observed a handful of times. DNA of the CDR3: TGTGCCAGCAGCGTATATTCAGGACAGGGACCTGAAAAACTGTTTTTT. Translation: CASSVYSGQGPEKLFF. The chain has TRBV9 and TRBJ1-4, with 8 bases that match TRBD1. CDR3 length: 16 amino acids. Germline trimming cut 1 base from V and 7 bases from J; bases unmatched to any gene: 9. Germline CDR1 is SGDLS and CDR2 is YYNGEE.

The V gene is TRBV5-1, the J gene TRBJ2-5, with 9 bases aligning to TRBD1. The CDR3 spans 13 residues. Germline V gene sequence: CDR1 SGHRS, CDR2 YFSETQ. V shed 4 bases and J 5 bases; nucleotides not matched to a gene: 3. In DNA form, the CDR3 reads TGCGCCAGCAGCGAAGGACAGGGGGAGACCCAGTACTTC. Encoded protein: CASSEGQGETQYF.